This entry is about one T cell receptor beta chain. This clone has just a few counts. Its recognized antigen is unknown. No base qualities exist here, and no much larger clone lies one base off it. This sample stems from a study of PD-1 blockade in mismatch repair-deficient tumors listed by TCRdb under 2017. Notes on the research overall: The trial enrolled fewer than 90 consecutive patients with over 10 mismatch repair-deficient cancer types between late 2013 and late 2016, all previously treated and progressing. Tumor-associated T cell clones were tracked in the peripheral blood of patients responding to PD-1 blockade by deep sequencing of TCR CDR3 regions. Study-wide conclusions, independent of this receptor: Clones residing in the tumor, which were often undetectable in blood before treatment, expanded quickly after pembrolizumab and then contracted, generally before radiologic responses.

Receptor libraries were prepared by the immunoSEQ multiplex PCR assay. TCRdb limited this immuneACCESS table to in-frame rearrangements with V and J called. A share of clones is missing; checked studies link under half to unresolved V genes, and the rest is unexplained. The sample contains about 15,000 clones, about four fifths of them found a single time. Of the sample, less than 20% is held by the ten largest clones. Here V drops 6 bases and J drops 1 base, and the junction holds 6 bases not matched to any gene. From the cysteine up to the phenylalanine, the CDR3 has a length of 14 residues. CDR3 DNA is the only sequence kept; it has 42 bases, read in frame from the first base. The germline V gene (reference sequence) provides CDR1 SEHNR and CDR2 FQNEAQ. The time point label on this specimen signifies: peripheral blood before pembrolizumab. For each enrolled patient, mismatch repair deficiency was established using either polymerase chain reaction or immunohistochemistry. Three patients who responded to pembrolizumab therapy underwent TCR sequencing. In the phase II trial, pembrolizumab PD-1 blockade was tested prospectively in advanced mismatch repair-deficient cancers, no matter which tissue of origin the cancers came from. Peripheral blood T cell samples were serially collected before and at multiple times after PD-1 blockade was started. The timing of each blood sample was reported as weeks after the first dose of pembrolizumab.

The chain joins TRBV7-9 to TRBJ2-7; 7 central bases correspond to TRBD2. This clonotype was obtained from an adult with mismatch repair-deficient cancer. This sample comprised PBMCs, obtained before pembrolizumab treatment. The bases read TGTGCCAGCAGTCCGGGACTACCATCCTACGAGCAGTACTTC. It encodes CASSPGLPSYEQYF.